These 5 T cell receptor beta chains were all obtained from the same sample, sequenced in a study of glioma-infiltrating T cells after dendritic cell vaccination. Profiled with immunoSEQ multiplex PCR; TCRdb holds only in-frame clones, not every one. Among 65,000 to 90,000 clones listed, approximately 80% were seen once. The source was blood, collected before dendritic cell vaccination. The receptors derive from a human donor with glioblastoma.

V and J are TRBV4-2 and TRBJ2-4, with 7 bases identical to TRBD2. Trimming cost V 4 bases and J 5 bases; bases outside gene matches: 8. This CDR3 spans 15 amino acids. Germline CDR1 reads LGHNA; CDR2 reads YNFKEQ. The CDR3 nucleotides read TGTGCCAGCAGCCCAGCGGCCGCGGGAGAAAACATTCAGTACTTC. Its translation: CASSPAAAGENIQYF.

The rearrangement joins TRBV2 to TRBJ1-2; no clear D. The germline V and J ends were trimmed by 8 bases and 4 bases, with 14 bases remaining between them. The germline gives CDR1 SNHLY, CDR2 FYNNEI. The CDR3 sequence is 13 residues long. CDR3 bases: TGTGCCAGCCATGGGAGTCCAGGCTATGGCTACACCTTC. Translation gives CASHGSPGYGYTF.

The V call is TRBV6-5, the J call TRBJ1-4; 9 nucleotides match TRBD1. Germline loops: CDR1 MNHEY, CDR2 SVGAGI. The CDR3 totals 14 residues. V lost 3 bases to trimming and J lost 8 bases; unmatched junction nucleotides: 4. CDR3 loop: CASSYDRGGEKLFF. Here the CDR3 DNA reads TGTGCCAGCAGTTATGACAGGGGGGGAGAAAAACTGTTTTTT.

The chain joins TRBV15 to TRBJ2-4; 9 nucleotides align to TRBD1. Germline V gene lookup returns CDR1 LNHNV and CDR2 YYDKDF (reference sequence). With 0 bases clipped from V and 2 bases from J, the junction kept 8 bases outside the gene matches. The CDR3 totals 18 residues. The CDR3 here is CATSRDRTGGATKNIQYF. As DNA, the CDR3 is TGTGCCACCAGCAGAGATCGTACAGGGGGCGCGACCAAAAACATTCAGTACTTC.

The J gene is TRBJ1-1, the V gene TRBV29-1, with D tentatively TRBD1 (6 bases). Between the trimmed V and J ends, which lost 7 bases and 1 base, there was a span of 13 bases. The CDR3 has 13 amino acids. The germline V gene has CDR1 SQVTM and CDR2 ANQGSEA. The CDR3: CSGGRVGNTEAFF. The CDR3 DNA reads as TGCAGCGGGGGGCGAGTCGGGAACACTGAAGCTTTCTTT.